These 8 T cell receptor beta chains were all obtained from the same sample, sequenced in a study of OX40 agonist ivuxolimab in advanced cancers. The method was immunoSEQ multiplex PCR; TCRdb's version includes in-frame clones alone and lacks a portion of them. The data contain about 20,000 clones, around nine tenths of them singletons. The specimen was CD4+ or CD8+ T cells sorted from blood, collected in a trial of the OX40 agonist ivuxolimab. These receptors all come from an adult with an advanced solid tumor such as melanoma, head and neck, liver or kidney cancer.

The CDR3 sequence is CASSGYQYQETQYF. The DNA of the CDR3 is TGTGCCAGCAGCGGATATCAGTACCAAGAGACCCAGTACTTC. V is TRBV7-6 and J is TRBJ2-5; D unclear. Germline V gives CDR1 SGHVS, CDR2 FNYEAQ. Trimming pared 5 bases from V and 0 bases from J, leaving 10 bases between. The CDR3 has 14 residues.

CDR3 coding DNA: TGTGCCAGCAGCTTGGAAAACTATGGCTACACCTTC. This codes for CASSLENYGYTF. J is TRBJ1-2 and V is TRBV7-9; D remains ambiguous. CDR1 SEHNR and CDR2 FQNEAQ come from the germline V gene (reference sequence). V lost 3 bases and J 2 bases, leaving 4 bases between the germline ends. The CDR3 is 12 amino acids.

The genes are TRBV7-6 and TRBJ2-3, with a possible D match to TRBD2 (6 bases). The V end was cut by 1 base, the J end by 3 bases, with 17 bases between. The CDR3 has 17 amino acids. Germline V gene sequence: CDR1 SGHVS, CDR2 FNYEAQ. The CDR3 region is CASSLGGAGRITDTQYF. CDR3 DNA: TGTGCCAGCAGCTTAGGGGGCGCGGGGAGGATTACAGATACGCAGTATTTT.

The chain employs TRBV6-1 and TRBJ2-4; D possibly matches TRBD1 or TRBD2 (5 bases each). Germline V gene lookup returns CDR1 MNHNS and CDR2 SASEGT. This CDR3 region has 14 residues. Trimming stripped 6 bases from V and 9 bases from J, with 18 bases between. DNA of the CDR3: TGTGCCAGCAGGGAACTAGAGGGGAGTTTCATTCAGTACTTC. Protein sequence: CASRELEGSFIQYF.

The CDR3 region has the DNA TGTGCCAGCAGCTTCCCCTCAGGGGCAGAAGAAAAACTGTTTTTT. Translated: CASSFPSGAEEKLFF. The chain is built from TRBV7-9 and TRBJ1-4; D might be TRBD1 (6 bases). Trimming pared 3 bases from V and 8 bases from J, leaving 16 bases between. Germline CDR1 and CDR2: SEHNR and FQNEAQ (reference sequence). The CDR3 totals 15 residues.

In this sample, this clone turned up once. The chain links TRBV29-1 to TRBJ2-5; 9 bases are shared with TRBD2. The V and J ends lost 3 bases and 5 bases, in that order; junction bases with no gene match: 4. Per the germline V gene, CDR1 is SQVTM and CDR2 is ANQGSEA. This CDR3 contains 13 residues. The CDR3 nucleotides are TGCAGCGTTGACGCGGGGGGGCCGGAGACCCAGTACTTC. Translation gives CSVDAGGPETQYF.

The chain couples TRBV27 to TRBJ2-7; perhaps TRBD1 as D (6 bases). Germline V gives CDR1 MNHEY, CDR2 SMNVEV (reference sequence). V was trimmed by 0 bases and J by 3 bases, leaving 15 bases between them. The CDR3 extends over 16 amino acids. The CDR3 region has the DNA TGTGCCAGCAGTTTATCTGGACAGAACCAATACTACGAGCAGTACTTC. It translates to CASSLSGQNQYYEQYF.

This rearrangement joins TRBV29-1 to TRBJ2-5; D is unresolved. Trimming took 3 bases from V and 1 from J, leaving 18 bases between them. The length of the CDR3 is 16 residues. Germline-derived CDR1 and CDR2 are SQVTM and ANQGSEA. CDR3: CSVDIAAVNLQETQYF. The DNA for the CDR3 is TGCAGCGTTGATATTGCGGCAGTCAATCTCCAAGAGACCCAGTACTTC.